The present TCR beta chain was sequenced within a study of response to subunit inactivated influenza vaccine (dated by TCRdb to the late 2010s). The study in broad terms: Deep quantitative profiling of the T cell receptor repertoire was used in the study to follow responses to a trivalent subunit inactivated influenza vaccine. Study-wide conclusions, independent of this receptor: According to the authors, only a limited number of new T cells may be recruited by each seasonal influenza vaccination.

This clonotype came up a few times. Its specific antigen is unknown. No base quality information exists; no much larger clone differs at one position. Libraries came from RT-PCR. Sequenced on an Illumina HiSeq 2500. TCRdb cleaned the public reads at Q25 with fastp, built clones with MiXCR and kept in-frame beta chains. Every CDR3 protein is listed once, alongside the most common genes and DNA of its rows. Here the sample has approximately 500,000 distinct CDR3 sequences; 12% to 15% occur a single time. The top ten clones comprise roughly 11% of the sample. The CDR3 starts with the cysteine, ends with the phenylalanine, and has 15 residues. The DNA shown is the 45-base CDR3, in frame from base 1. V lost 1 base and J lost 2 bases, and the count of bases not matched to a germline gene is 4. Sequences SGHTA (CDR1) and FQGNSA (CDR2) are obtained from the germline V gene.

The TCR originated in a man aged 50-60 years who received an inactivated influenza vaccine. Donor details come from another sample of the same person, matched by shared clones. Sequences were derived from PBMCs from blood, sampled about 11 days after vaccination. Rearrangement joined TRBV7-2 to TRBJ2-7; TRBD2 aligns with 8 central bases. Read as DNA, the sequence is TGTGCCAGCAGCTTAGGTGCGGGGGGAACCTACGAGCAGTACTTC. This yields the protein CASSLGAGGTYEQYF.